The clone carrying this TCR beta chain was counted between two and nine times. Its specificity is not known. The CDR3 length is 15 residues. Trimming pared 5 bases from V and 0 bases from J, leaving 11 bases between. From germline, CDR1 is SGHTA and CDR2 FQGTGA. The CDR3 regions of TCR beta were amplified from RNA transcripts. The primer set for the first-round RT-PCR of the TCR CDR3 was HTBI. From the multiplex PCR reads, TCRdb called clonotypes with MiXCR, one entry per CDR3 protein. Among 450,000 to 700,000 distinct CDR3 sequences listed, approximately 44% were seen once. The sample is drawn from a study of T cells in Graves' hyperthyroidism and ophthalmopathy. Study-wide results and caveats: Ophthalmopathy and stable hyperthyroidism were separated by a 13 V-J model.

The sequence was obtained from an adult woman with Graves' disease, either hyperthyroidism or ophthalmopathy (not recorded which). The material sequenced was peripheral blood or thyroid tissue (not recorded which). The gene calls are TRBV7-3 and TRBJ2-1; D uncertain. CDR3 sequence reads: CASSIQDISYNEQFF. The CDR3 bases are TGTGCCAGCAGCATTCAGGATATCTCCTACAATGAGCAGTTCTTC.